This T cell receptor (beta chain) was recorded in a study of low-dose radiotherapy and immunotherapy resistance in tumors. This CDR3 contains 20 residues. V trimming: 1 base; J trimming: 0 bases; junction bases outside the gene matches: 14. Regarding time point: before trial treatment. TRAV- and TRBV-specific primers were used for first-strand cDNA, which covered alpha and beta chains. It was with a constant-region primer and a V-primer adapter that TCRs were amplified over approximately 20 PCR cycles. MiXCR, applied by TCRdb to the reads, yields one record per CDR3 protein. The sample has 65,000 to 95,000 distinct CDR3 sequences; 15% to 20% are singletons. This clonotype occurred many times.

The material sequenced was PBMCs, taken before treatment. The chain carries TRBV12-3 or TRBV12-4 and TRBJ2-3; the match to TRBD2 covers 9 bases. This clonotype was obtained from a male donor with prostate cancer. The DNA of the CDR3 is TGTGCCAGCAGTTTAGTGGGCAGCCTTACTAGCGGGTATAGCACAGATACGCAGTATTTT. Its protein product is CASSLVGSLTSGYSTDTQYF.